The 17 T cell receptor beta chains in this list originate from one sample, sequenced in a study of beta chain features in type 1 diabetes (dated by TCRdb to between 2018 and 2020). Study-wide findings and limitations: In all four CD4+ subsets, TCRB CDR3 length was moderately but significantly shorter in type 1 diabetes patients.

No antigens are known for them. Receptor amplification or capture employed the immunoSEQ multiplex PCR assay. All of the isolated RNA was reverse transcribed with the High Capacity cDNA Reverse Transcription Kit, so expressed TCRB transcripts were sequenced. TCRdb's version of the immuneACCESS table is confined to in-frame rearrangements and falls short of the full clone set. An unresolved V gene accounts for under half of the shortfall where checked; the remainder is of unknown origin. This sample gives under 300,000 clones in total; roughly 17% of them show up just once. Less than 0.09% of the sample lies in the top ten. Input material: naive CD4+ T cells from blood. The cell subset or site label for this specimen denotes: true naive CD4+ T cells. The source is a man aged 30-40 years with type 1 diabetes.

The chain links TRBV29-1 to TRBJ1-2; D perhaps matches TRBD1 (5 bases). Between the trimmed V and J ends, which lost 5 bases and 8 bases, there was a span of 18 bases. This CDR3 region has 13 residues. CDR1 is SQVTM, CDR2 ANQGSEA, per germline. For the CDR3, the DNA is TGCAGCGTTACAAGGGGCGAGAGGGAAGGCTACACCTTC. Amino acids: CSVTRGEREGYTF.

This chain links TRBV7-2 with TRBJ2-3, with unresolved D. CDR3 length: 12 residues. The ends were cut back, 3 bases at V and 3 bases at J, with 4 bases in the middle. CDR1 and CDR2 (germline): SGHTA, FQGNSA. CDR3 residues: CASSFLTDTQYF. The CDR3 bases are TGTGCCAGCAGCTTCCTGACAGATACGCAGTATTTT. Looking up the rest from reference TRBV7-2 and TRBJ2-3 gives the full variable domain: GAGVSQSPSNKVTEKGKDVELRCDPISGHTALYWYRQSLGQGLEFLIYFQGNSAPDKSGLPSDRFSAERTGGSVSTLTIQRTQQEDSAVYLCASSFLTDTQYFGPGTRLTVL.

The V and J genes are TRBV4-2 and TRBJ2-3; 8 bases align to TRBD2. The CDR3 contains 16 residues. CDR1 is LGHNA and CDR2 is YNFKEQ in the germline V gene. Unmatched junction bases numbered 14, after V lost 8 bases and J lost 4 bases. The CDR3 bases are TGTGCCAGCGATCCACTGGGACTAGATCGCGCAGATACGCAGTATTTT. It is translated as CASDPLGLDRADTQYF.

The chain recombines TRBV27 with TRBJ2-5; no reliable D call. CDR1 and CDR2 (germline): MNHEY, SMNVEV (reference sequence). Trimming shortened V by 2 bases and J by 0 bases, and 10 bases separated the two germline ends. There are 15 residues in the CDR3. CDR3 residues: CASSLNFGYQETQYF. CDR3 in DNA: TGTGCCAGCAGTTTAAATTTCGGGTACCAAGAGACCCAGTACTTC.

This clone was counted a few times. This chain uses TRBV19 with TRBJ1-5; no definite D call. CDR3 length equals 14 residues. The germline V gene has CDR1 LNHDA and CDR2 SQIVND (reference sequence). The ends were cut back, 6 bases at V and 3 bases at J, with 12 bases in the middle. CDR3: CASRGSLFNQPQHF. CDR3 coding DNA: TGTGCCAGTAGGGGCAGTCTCTTCAATCAGCCCCAGCATTTT.

A few counts support this clone. The rearrangement joins TRBV7-2 to TRBJ2-3; 10 bases line up with TRBD2. Germline CDR1 and CDR2: SGHTA and FQGNSA. Trimming removed 5 bases from V and 6 bases from J; junction bases left unmatched: 5. The CDR3 is 14 amino acids. CDR3 in amino acids: CASSEGTSVDTQYF. Here the CDR3 DNA reads TGTGCCAGCAGCGAAGGGACTAGCGTGGATACGCAGTATTTT.

In this sample, this clone turned up a few times. The chain carries TRBV15 and TRBJ2-5; maybe TRBD1 (6 bases). CDR1 is LNHNV, CDR2 YYDKDF, per germline (reference sequence). The V and J ends lost 0 bases and 2 bases respectively, with 10 bases between them. This CDR3 has 15 residues. This CDR3 reads CATSRDFTGQETQYF. The CDR3 DNA sequence: TGTGCCACCAGCAGAGATTTCACAGGGCAAGAGACCCAGTACTTC.

V gene TRBV14 combines with J gene TRBJ2-7; D is undetermined. Trimming stripped 6 bases from V and 3 bases from J, with 9 bases between. Germline assignment: CDR1 SGHDN and CDR2 FVKESK. This CDR3 region has 12 residues. In DNA, the CDR3 is TGTGCCAGCAGTCAGAGCCTCTACGAGCAGTACTTC. Translated: CASSQSLYEQYF. The complete variable domain, with remaining parts taken from reference TRBV14 and TRBJ2-7, reads EAGVTQFPSHSVIEKGQTVTLRCDPISGHDNLYWYRRVMGKEIKFLLHFVKESKQDESGMPNNRFLAERTGGTYSTLKVQPAELEDSGVYFCASSQSLYEQYFGPGTRLTVT.

The chain joins TRBV29-1 to TRBJ2-5; 14 bases fit TRBD2. V shed 3 bases, J shed 4 bases, and the junction held 7 bases outside the gene matches. Germline V gene data show CDR1 as SQVTM and CDR2 as ANQGSEA. CDR3 length: 16 residues. The CDR3 DNA reads TGCAGCGTTGACTTCGGGACTAGCGGGAGAGGAGAGACCCAGTACTTC. Translating gives CSVDFGTSGRGETQYF.

The table lists this clone with a few counts. V usage is TRBV28 and J usage is TRBJ2-3, with D unresolved. CDR1 and CDR2 (germline): MDHEN, SYDVKM. V dropped 7 bases and J dropped 6 bases, with 8 bases sitting between them. The CDR3 runs 11 residues. The DNA for the CDR3 is TGTGCCAGCACGGGCTCGGATACGCAGTATTTT. Its translation is CASTGSDTQYF.

This chain uses TRBV5-1 with TRBJ1-5; D may be TRBD1 (5 bases). Germline-derived CDR1 and CDR2 are SGHRS and YFSETQ. V was shortened by 3 bases and J by 6 bases, with 10 bases between the two germline ends. This CDR3 contains 13 residues. CDR3 protein: CASSSGWGQPQHF. The CDR3 coding sequence is TGCGCCAGCAGCTCAGGGTGGGGTCAGCCCCAGCATTTT.

This clone was observed a handful of times. The genes are TRBV7-2 and TRBJ2-7; 8 positions match TRBD2. The CDR3 loop spans 15 amino acids. The germline V gene has CDR1 SGHTA and CDR2 FQGNSA. V was clipped by 4 bases and J by 5 bases; unmatched bases: 10. The CDR3, as DNA: TGTGCCAGCAGCTACCGGACTAGCCAAAACAACGAGCAGTACTTC. The encoded protein is CASSYRTSQNNEQYF.

This chain uses TRBV7-9 with TRBJ2-7; TRBD1 matches at 8 bases. The germline CDR1 and CDR2 sequences are SEHNR and FQNEAQ (reference sequence). This CDR3 has 16 amino acids. J gave up 0 bases and V 1 base, and 5 bases lay outside the gene matches. CDR3 nucleotides: TGTGCCAGCAGCTTAGGGGTCGGGACAGGCTCCTACGAGCAGTACTTC. This sequence encodes CASSLGVGTGSYEQYF.

A note on this clone: Other DNA variants within this sample encode the same CDR3. The chain joins TRBV14 to TRBJ2-2, with unresolved D. V gave up 0 bases and J gave up 2 bases, with 4 bases separating them. CDR1 and CDR2 from the germline V gene are SGHDN and FVKESK. This CDR3 has 14 amino acids. CDR3 nucleotide sequence: TGTGCCAGCAGCCAAGACGTAAACACCGGGGAGCTGTTTTTT. This gives the protein CASSQDVNTGELFF.

This clone was seen only a few times. V usage is TRBV25-1 and J usage is TRBJ2-5; no definite D call. Germline V gives CDR1 MGHDK, CDR2 SYGVNS. This CDR3 has 14 amino acids. Trimming removed 1 base from V and 2 bases from J, with 8 bases in between. This CDR3 reads CASSESYSQETQYF. As DNA, the CDR3 is TGTGCCAGCAGTGAATCATACTCTCAAGAGACCCAGTACTTC.

This clone was picked up a small number of times. The genes are TRBV6-5 and TRBJ2-5; 9 bases map to TRBD2. The germline CDR1 and CDR2 sequences are MNHEY and SVGAGI. V lost 9 bases to trimming and J lost 4 bases; unmatched junction nucleotides: 6. This CDR3 comprises 13 residues. The CDR3 DNA reads TGTGCCAGTGCGGCGGGAGGGGGAGAGACCCAGTACTTC. It codes for CASAAGGGETQYF.

V gene TRBV5-4 combines with J gene TRBJ2-3, with D perhaps TRBD1 (7 bases). This CDR3 is 17 amino acids long. CDR1 is SGHNT and CDR2 is YYREEE in the germline V gene (reference sequence). The ends were cut back, 4 bases at V and 2 bases at J, with 20 bases in the middle. The CDR3 nucleotides read TGTGCCAGCAGCACTAGTTCGTCCAGGGGGGACACAGATACGCAGTATTTT. Translating it yields CASSTSSSRGDTDTQYF. Variable domain in full (rest from reference TRBV5-4 and TRBJ2-3): ETGVTQSPTHLIKTRGQQVTLRCSSQSGHNTVSWYQQALGQGPQFIFQYYREEENGRGNFPPRFSGLQFPNYSSELNVNALELDDSALYLCASSTSSSRGDTDTQYFGPGTRLTVL.